This is a list of T cell receptor beta chains from one sample in a study of beta chain features in type 1 diabetes. Measured with immunoSEQ multiplex PCR; TCRdb has only the in-frame clones, and not every one. The sample lists roughly 730,000 clones; around an eighth were seen once. Sequencing was done on a sample of naive CD4+ T cells from blood. Receptors originate from a man between 18 and 35 years old with type 1 diabetes. Each CDR3 is given with its conserved first and last residue. Not every row has a clone size; where given, it reads once, few, many or a size class.

>13|-|TRBJ1-2|TRBV2
CASSERLRDGYTF
>15|-|TRBJ1-2|TRBV30
CAWSFIGIANYGYTF
>12|-|TRBJ1-3|TRBV7-9
CATNLGGNTIYF
>16|-|TRBJ2-3|TRBV7-9
CASSFGPAGGTDTQYF
>14|-|TRBJ1-1|TRBV30
CAWSVGAVNTEAFF
>13|-|TRBJ1-2|TRBV30
CAWRTGGKDGYTF
>15|-|TRBJ1-1|TRBV27
CASHRSGTVHTEAFF
>17|few|TRBJ2-3|TRBV6-1
CASSEGRGVAGSDTQYF
>11|few|TRBJ1-1|TRBV6-1
CASLDYTEAFF
>14|-|TRBJ1-6|TRBV6-1
CASSASGLNSPLHF
>16|few|TRBJ2-7|TRBV6-6
CASSYGGKKGLYEQYF
>14|-|TRBJ2-7|TRBV6-5
CASKKGQVRNEQYF
>11|-|TRBJ2-3|TRBV6-6
CASSRSDTQYF
>18|-|TRBJ1-2|TRBV23-1
CASSQSTYRGREGNGYTF
>12|few|TRBJ2-5|TRBV21-1
CASSNRQETQYF
>13|-|TRBJ1-6|TRBV30
CAWNSFLDSPLHF
>13|-|TRBJ2-5|TRBV7-9
CASSGTAQETQYF
>15|-|TRBJ2-7|TRBV7-2
CASSLGAGWDYEQYF
>14|-|TRBJ1-1|TRBV28
CASSLGLSSSEAFF
>12|few|TRBJ1-1|TRBV23-1
CASGQVGTEAFF